This T cell receptor (beta chain) was sequenced in a study of blood T cell repertoires in COVID-19. Study-level information: From T cells, B-cell-depleted T cells, or PBMCs came the material, which was cDNA or gDNA.

The assay was immunoSEQ multiplex PCR, and TCRdb's table has in-frame clones only and misses some. The profile shows 250,000 to 350,000 clones, approximately 90% of them singletons. Trimming removed 4 bases from V and 9 bases from J, with 13 bases in between. Germline V lookup: CDR1 LGHDT, CDR2 YNNKEL (reference sequence). The CDR3 runs to 14 residues. The source of this sequence is a woman in her forties or fifties with active or convalescent COVID-19. The chain has TRBV3-1 (or the pseudogene TRBV3-2) and TRBJ1-6; TRBD1 might be the D (6 bases). The source material was peripheral blood. The CDR3 loop reads CASSPTGLSSPLHF. Here the CDR3 DNA reads TGTGCCAGCAGCCCAACAGGGTTAAGTTCACCCCTCCACTTT.